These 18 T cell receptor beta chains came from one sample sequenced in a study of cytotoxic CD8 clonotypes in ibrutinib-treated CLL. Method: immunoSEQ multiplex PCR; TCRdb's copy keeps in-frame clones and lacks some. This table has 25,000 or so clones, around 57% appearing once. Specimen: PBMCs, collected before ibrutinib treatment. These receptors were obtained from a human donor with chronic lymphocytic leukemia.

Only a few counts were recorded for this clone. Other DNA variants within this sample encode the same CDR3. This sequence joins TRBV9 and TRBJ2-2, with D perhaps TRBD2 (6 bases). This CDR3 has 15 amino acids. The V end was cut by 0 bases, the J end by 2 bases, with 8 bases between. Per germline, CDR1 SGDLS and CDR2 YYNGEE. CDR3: CASSVGGLNTGELFF. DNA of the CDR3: TGTGCCAGCAGCGTAGGGGGACTTAACACCGGGGAGCTGTTTTTT.

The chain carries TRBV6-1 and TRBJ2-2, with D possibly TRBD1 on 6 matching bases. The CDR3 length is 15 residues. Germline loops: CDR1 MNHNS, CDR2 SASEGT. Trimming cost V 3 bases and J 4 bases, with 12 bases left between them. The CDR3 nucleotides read TGTGCCAGCAGTGACTCACAGGGTACCACCGGGGAGCTGTTTTTT. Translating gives CASSDSQGTTGELFF.

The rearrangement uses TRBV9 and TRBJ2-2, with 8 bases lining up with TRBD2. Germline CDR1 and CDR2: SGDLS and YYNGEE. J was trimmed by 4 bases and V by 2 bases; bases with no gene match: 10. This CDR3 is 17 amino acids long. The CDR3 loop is CASSVLGWSGGTGELFF. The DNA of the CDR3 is TGTGCCAGCAGCGTCCTCGGTTGGAGCGGGGGCACCGGGGAGCTGTTTTTT.

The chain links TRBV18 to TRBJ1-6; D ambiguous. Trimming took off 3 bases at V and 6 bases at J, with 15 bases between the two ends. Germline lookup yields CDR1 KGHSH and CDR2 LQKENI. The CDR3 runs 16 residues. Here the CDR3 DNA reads TGTGCCAGCTCACCGGACCGAGATCCGGCTAATTCACCCCTCCACTTT. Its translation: CASSPDRDPANSPLHF.

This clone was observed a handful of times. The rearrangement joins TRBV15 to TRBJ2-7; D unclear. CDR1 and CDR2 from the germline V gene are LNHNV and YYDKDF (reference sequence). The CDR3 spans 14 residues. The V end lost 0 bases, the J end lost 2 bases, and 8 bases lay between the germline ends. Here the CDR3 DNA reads TGTGCCACCAGCAGAGAACAAGGAACCTACGAGCAGTACTTC. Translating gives CATSREQGTYEQYF.

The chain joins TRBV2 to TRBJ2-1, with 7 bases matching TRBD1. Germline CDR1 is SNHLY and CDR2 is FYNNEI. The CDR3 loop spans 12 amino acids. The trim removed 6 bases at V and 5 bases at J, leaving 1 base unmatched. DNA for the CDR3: TGTGCCAGCAGCGACAGGGACAATGAGCAGTTCTTC. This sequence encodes CASSDRDNEQFF.

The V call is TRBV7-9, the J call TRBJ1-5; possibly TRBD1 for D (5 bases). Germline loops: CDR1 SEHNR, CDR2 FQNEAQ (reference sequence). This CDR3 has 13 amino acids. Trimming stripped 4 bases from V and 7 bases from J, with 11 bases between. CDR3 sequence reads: CASSSQGEQPQHF. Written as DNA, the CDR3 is TGTGCCAGCAGCTCCCAGGGTGAACAGCCCCAGCATTTT.

Here the CDR3 reads CASSPKLGGVYEQYF. As DNA, the CDR3 is TGTGCCAGCAGCCCAAAGCTTGGAGGGGTCTACGAGCAGTACTTC. The J gene is TRBJ2-7, the V gene TRBV11-2, with a weak D call TRBD2 (6 bases). This CDR3 has 15 amino acids. Germline-derived CDR1 and CDR2 are SGHAT and FQNNGV. The V end was cut by 5 bases, the J end by 3 bases, with 17 bases between.

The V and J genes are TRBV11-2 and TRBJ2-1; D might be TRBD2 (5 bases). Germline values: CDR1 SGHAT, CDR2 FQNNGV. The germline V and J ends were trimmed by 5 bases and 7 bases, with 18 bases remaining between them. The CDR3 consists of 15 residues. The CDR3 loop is CASSPAARPGNEQFF. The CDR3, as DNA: TGTGCCAGCAGCCCGGCTGCTCGGCCGGGGAATGAGCAGTTCTTC. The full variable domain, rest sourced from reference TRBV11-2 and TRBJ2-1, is EAGVAQSPRYKIIEKRQSVAFWCNPISGHATLYWYQQILGQGPKLLIQFQNNGVVDDSQLPKDRFSAERLKGVDSTLKIQPAKLEDSAVYLCASSPAARPGNEQFFGPGTRLTVL.

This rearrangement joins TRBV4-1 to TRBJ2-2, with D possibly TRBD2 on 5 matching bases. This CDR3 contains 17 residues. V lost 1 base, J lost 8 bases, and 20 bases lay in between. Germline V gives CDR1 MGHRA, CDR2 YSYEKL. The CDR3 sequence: CASSQVGGGSGTGELFF. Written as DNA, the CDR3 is TGCGCCAGCAGCCAAGTAGGCGGAGGTTCGGGCACTGGGGAGCTGTTTTTT.

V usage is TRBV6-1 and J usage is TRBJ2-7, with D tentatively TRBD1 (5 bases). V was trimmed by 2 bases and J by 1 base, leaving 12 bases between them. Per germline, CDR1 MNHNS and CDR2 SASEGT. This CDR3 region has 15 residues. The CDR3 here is CASSELETVSYEQYF. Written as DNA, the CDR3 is TGTGCCAGCAGTGAATTAGAGACAGTTTCCTACGAGCAGTACTTC.

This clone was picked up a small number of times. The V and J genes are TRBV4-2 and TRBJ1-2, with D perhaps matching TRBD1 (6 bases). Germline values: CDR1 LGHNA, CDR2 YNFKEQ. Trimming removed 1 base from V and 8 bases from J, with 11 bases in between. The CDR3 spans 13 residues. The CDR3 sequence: CASSQGGGSGYTF. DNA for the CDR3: TGTGCCAGCAGCCAAGGGGGGGGCAGCGGCTACACCTTC.

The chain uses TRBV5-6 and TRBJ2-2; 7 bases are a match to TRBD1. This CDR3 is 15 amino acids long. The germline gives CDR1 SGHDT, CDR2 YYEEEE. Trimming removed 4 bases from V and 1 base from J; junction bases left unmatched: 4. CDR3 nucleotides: TGTGCCAGCAGCCTCGGGACAGTGAACACCGGGGAGCTGTTTTTT. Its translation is CASSLGTVNTGELFF.

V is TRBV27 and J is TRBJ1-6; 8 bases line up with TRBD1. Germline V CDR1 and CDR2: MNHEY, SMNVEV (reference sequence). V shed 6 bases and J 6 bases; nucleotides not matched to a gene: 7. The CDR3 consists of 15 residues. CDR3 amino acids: CASRSGTGPNSPLHF. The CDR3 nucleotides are TGTGCCAGCAGAAGCGGGACAGGCCCTAATTCACCCCTCCACTTT.

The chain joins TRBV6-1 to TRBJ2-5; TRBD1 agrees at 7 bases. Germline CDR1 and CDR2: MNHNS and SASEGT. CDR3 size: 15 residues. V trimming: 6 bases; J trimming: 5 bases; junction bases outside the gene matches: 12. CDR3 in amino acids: CASSTWDSLGETQYF. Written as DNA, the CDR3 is TGTGCCAGCAGCACCTGGGACAGCCTGGGGGAGACCCAGTACTTC.

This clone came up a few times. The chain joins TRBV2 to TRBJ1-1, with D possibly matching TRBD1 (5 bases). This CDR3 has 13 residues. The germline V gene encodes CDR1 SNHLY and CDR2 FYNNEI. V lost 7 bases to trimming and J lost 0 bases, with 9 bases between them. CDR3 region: CASKGEMNTEAFF. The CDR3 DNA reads TGTGCCAGCAAAGGGGAGATGAACACTGAAGCTTTCTTT. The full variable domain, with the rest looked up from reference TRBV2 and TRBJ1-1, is EPEVTQTPSHQVTQMGQEVILRCVPISNHLYFYWYRQILGQKVEFLVSFYNNEISEKSEIFDDQFSVERPDGSNFTLKIRSTKLEDSAMYFCASKGEMNTEAFFGQGTRLTVV.

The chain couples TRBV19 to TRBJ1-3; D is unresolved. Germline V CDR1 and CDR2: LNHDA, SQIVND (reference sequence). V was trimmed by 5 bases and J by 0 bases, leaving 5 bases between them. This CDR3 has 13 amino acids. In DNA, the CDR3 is TGTGCCAGTAGTTCAAACTCTGGAAACACCATATATTTT. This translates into CASSSNSGNTIYF.

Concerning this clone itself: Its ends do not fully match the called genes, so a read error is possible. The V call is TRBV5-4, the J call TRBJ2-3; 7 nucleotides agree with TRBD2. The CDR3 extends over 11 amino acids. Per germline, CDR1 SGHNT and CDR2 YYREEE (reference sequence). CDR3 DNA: TGTGCCAGCAGCTTCGGAGGGAGGGAGGATTTT. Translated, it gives CASSFGGREDF.